This T cell receptor beta chain derives from a study of tumor-infiltrating lymphocytes in primary liver carcinoma. Whole-study context: Sequenced samples came back with roughly 3.5 to 8 million productive TCRbeta reads, and the counts looked alike across tissue types. Study-wide points: Tumor region pairs outstripped tumor-adjacent and tumor-blood pairs in overlap. Researchers report that only about 7-25% of top clones turned up in all five tumor regions.

About this clonotype: Its antigen is unidentified. No conserved phenylalanine or tryptophan ends this CDR3, so it is likely a read error.

Germline CDR1 and CDR2: MDHEN and SYDVKM. This CDR3 spans 13 amino acids. RNA and DNA were co-extracted from around 20-30 mg of unsorted bulk tissue. Enrolled patients were chronically infected with HBV and treatment-naive. Constant-region priming of around 530 ng total RNA yielded TCR beta cDNA. Generation of the TCR beta libraries relied on three nested multiplex PCR rounds using slightly modified ARM-PCR. The first two PCR rounds, nine to ten cycles each, used TRBV1-TRBV30 forward primers and a C-beta reverse primer. One entry per CDR3 protein results from TCRdb running MiXCR on the multiplex PCR reads. The profile shows under 130,000 distinct CDR3 sequences, 82% of them singletons.

The rearrangement links TRBV28 to TRBJ2-5; the D gene is possibly TRBD1 (6 bases). The TCR comes from a man in his forties with primary liver carcinoma and hepatitis B virus infection. The sequencing sample was made of liver tumor tissue from sampling region 3. Subset described: tumor region T3, left-lateral pole. This CDR3 reads CACRKQGPETQYI. CDR3 DNA sequence: TGTGCCTGCAGAAAACAGGGTCCAGAGACCCAGTACATC.